Following are 21 T cell receptor beta chains from one sample sequenced in a study of cytomegalovirus exposure and HLA in healthy donors. A multiplex PCR was run with 60 Vbeta primers and 13 Jbeta primers. Sequencing was performed with immunoSEQ multiplex PCR; in TCRdb, only in-frame clones are kept and a portion is missing. The data contain under 200,000 clones, about four fifths of them singletons. Sequencing was performed on PBMCs. The receptors were gathered from a man aged 25 to 40 in good health and CMV-seronegative.

The genes are TRBV9 and TRBJ2-2, with 7 bases aligning to TRBD2. Per germline, CDR1 SGDLS and CDR2 YYNGEE. V trimming: 0 bases; J trimming: 5 bases; junction bases outside the gene matches: 4. This CDR3 contains 15 residues. This CDR3 reads CASSVGGSGTGELFF. The CDR3 DNA follows: TGTGCCAGCAGCGTAGGCGGGAGTGGAACCGGGGAGCTGTTTTTT.

This CDR3 reads CASKGLGSGNTIYF. The CDR3 region has the DNA TGTGCCAGCAAGGGGTTGGGCTCTGGAAACACCATATATTTT. The chain employs TRBV27 and TRBJ1-3, with D perhaps TRBD1 (5 bases). The V end lost 7 bases, the J end lost 0 bases, and 10 bases lay between the germline ends. There are 14 residues in the CDR3. CDR1 is MNHEY and CDR2 is SMNVEV in the germline V gene (reference sequence).

This clone was seen once. The rearrangement joins TRBV6-1 to TRBJ2-2, with D possibly matching TRBD1 (6 bases). Germline V gene lookup returns CDR1 MNHNS and CDR2 SASEGT. The CDR3 has 14 residues. V was trimmed by 10 bases and J by 3 bases, leaving 15 bases between them. CDR3 loop: CATNRVWDTGELFF. The CDR3 DNA follows: TGTGCCACTAACAGGGTTTGGGACACCGGGGAGCTGTTTTTT.

This chain links TRBV28 with TRBJ1-4; 10 nucleotides align to TRBD1. The V segment lost 8 bases and the J segment 0 bases; nucleotides outside the gene matches: 6. The CDR3 covers 16 residues. Germline CDR1 and CDR2: MDHEN and SYDVKM. The CDR3 protein is CASGGQGLATNEKLFF. The CDR3 coding sequence is TGTGCCAGCGGGGGACAGGGGCTTGCAACTAATGAAAAACTGTTTTTT.

This clone was observed once. The DNA for the CDR3 is TGCGCCAGCAGCCCCGGGACTAGCGGCACAGATACGCAGTATTTT. It specifies CASSPGTSGTDTQYF. The V call is TRBV5-1, the J call TRBJ2-3; the match to TRBD2 covers 10 bases. V trimming: 4 bases; J trimming: 1 base; junction bases outside the gene matches: 3. Germline CDR1 reads SGHRS; CDR2 reads YFSETQ. The CDR3 contains 15 residues.

This sequence joins TRBV9 and TRBJ2-1, with TRBD2 matching 8 bases. V was clipped by 4 bases and J by 5 bases; unmatched bases: 5. CDR3 length equals 14 residues. From germline, CDR1 is SGDLS and CDR2 YYNGEE. Written as DNA, the CDR3 is TGTGCCAGCAGCCCCGGGACTAGTGACAATGAGCAGTTCTTC. It codes for CASSPGTSDNEQFF.

This clone was counted between two and nine times. In nucleotides, the CDR3 is TGTTCCTTCGGGGGGGATGAGCAGTTCTTC. It translates to CSFGGDEQFF. The rearrangement joins TRBV7-9 to TRBJ2-1; the match to TRBD2 covers 8 bases. The CDR3 loop spans 10 amino acids. The V gene's germline CDR1 is SEHNR and CDR2 FQNEAQ (reference sequence).

The CDR3 sequence: CASNKPLAGVEQFF. The DNA for the CDR3 is TGTGCCAGCAACAAACCCCTAGCGGGAGTTGAGCAGTTCTTC. V gene TRBV11-2 combines with J gene TRBJ2-1; 10 bases align to TRBD2. The CDR3 sequence is 14 residues long. Trimming at V came to 7 bases and at J to 9 bases, leaving 9 bases not matched to a gene. Germline V gene sequence: CDR1 SGHAT, CDR2 FQNNGV.

This clone was observed a single time. The V gene is TRBV27, the J gene TRBJ1-2; D not certain. Germline V lookup: CDR1 MNHEY, CDR2 SMNVEV (reference sequence). This CDR3 contains 14 residues. Trimming took 3 bases from V and 2 from J, leaving 10 bases between them. The CDR3 is CASSLTGTNYGYTF. The DNA of the CDR3 is TGTGCCAGCAGTTTGACGGGAACCAACTATGGCTACACCTTC.

The chain uses TRBV4-1 and TRBJ2-1; tentative D call: TRBD2 (6 bases). This CDR3 comprises 18 residues. Per germline, CDR1 MGHRA and CDR2 YSYEKL. Trimming removed 2 bases from V and 0 bases from J, with 17 bases in between. CDR3 in amino acids: CASSQSSAGPSSYNEQFF. The CDR3 DNA reads TGCGCCAGCAGCCAATCCTCGGCGGGGCCGAGCTCCTACAATGAGCAGTTCTTC.

The genes are TRBV6-5 and TRBJ1-2; TRBD1 might be the D (6 bases). The V end lost 2 bases, the J end lost 8 bases, and 12 bases lay between the germline ends. Looked up from germline, CDR1 is MNHEY and CDR2 is SVGAGI. The length of the CDR3 is 13 residues. The CDR3 bases are TGTGCCAGCAGTTACGGACAGATGGAGGGCTACACCTTC. The encoded protein is CASSYGQMEGYTF.

The V call is TRBV29-1, the J call TRBJ2-2; 7 nucleotides align to TRBD1. V lost 7 bases and J lost 8; bases outside the gene matches: 13. Germline V lookup: CDR1 SQVTM, CDR2 ANQGSEA. The CDR3 consists of 14 residues. The CDR3 bases are TGCAGCGCCACCGGGACAGTAGCGTGGGGGGAGCTGTTTTTT. Amino acid sequence: CSATGTVAWGELFF.

The chain employs TRBV5-5 and TRBJ1-6; no clear D gene. The V end was cut by 3 bases, the J end by 6 bases, with 19 bases between. The CDR3 has 17 residues. Germline V lookup: CDR1 SGHKS, CDR2 YYEKEE (reference sequence). CDR3 nucleotides: TGTGCCAGCAGCTCAAGAGGACTTCTGAGTGGTAATTCACCCCTCCACTTT. Residues: CASSSRGLLSGNSPLHF.

The chain recombines TRBV6-5 with TRBJ1-2; 8 positions match TRBD1. The junction had 9 bases not matched to a gene; V was cut back by 4 bases and J by 2 bases. CDR1 is MNHEY, CDR2 SVGAGI, per germline. The CDR3 covers 16 residues. The CDR3 loop is CASSLVGQGRNYGYTF. The CDR3 region has the DNA TGTGCCAGCAGTTTAGTTGGACAGGGAAGAAACTATGGCTACACCTTC.

The rearrangement uses TRBV6-1 and TRBJ2-3; TRBD1 might be the D (6 bases). V was pared by 7 bases and J by 2 bases, with 13 bases between. Per the germline V gene, CDR1 is MNHNS and CDR2 is SASEGT. This CDR3 is built from 14 residues. CDR3 coding DNA: TGTGCCAGCACCTGGGGACATTCCACAGATACGCAGTATTTT. Protein product: CASTWGHSTDTQYF.

The chain combines TRBV6-5 with TRBJ1-5; no reliable D call. This CDR3 has 12 amino acids. The V end was cut by 8 bases, the J end by 4 bases, with 9 bases between. Germline lookup yields CDR1 MNHEY and CDR2 SVGAGI. CDR3 sequence (DNA): TGTGCCAGCTGGAGCCAAAATCAGCCCCAGCATTTT. It encodes CASWSQNQPQHF.

The CDR3 DNA reads as TGTGCCAGCAGCCAAGAAGCTAGCGGGATGGGTGAGCAGTACTTC. Translation gives CASSQEASGMGEQYF. The chain carries TRBV4-2 and TRBJ2-7; 9 bases fit TRBD2. From germline, CDR1 is LGHNA and CDR2 YNFKEQ. Trimming at V came to 0 bases and at J to 7 bases, leaving 7 bases not matched to a gene. The CDR3 spans 15 residues.

This clone occurred a few times. At one end, the junction sequence differs from germline, possibly due to a read error. This sequence joins TRBV7-9 and TRBJ2-7; D gene uncertain. The CDR3 covers 12 residues. CDR1 is SEHNR, CDR2 FQNEAQ, per germline (reference sequence). The chain's CDR3 is CSSSADSYEQYF. For the CDR3, the DNA is TGTTCCAGCAGCGCGGATTCCTACGAGCAGTACTTC.

This chain uses TRBV10-1 with TRBJ2-7, with D perhaps matching TRBD2 (5 bases). The CDR3 extends over 13 amino acids. Germline-derived CDR1 and CDR2 are WNHNN and SYGVQD (reference sequence). V gave up 2 bases and J gave up 7 bases, with 12 bases separating them. The CDR3 DNA reads as TGCGCCAGCAGTGAGGTCCGGGGAGAGGAGCAGTACTTC. As protein: CASSEVRGEEQYF.

This CDR3 reads CASSLVAGSFEQYF. CDR3 coding DNA: TGCGCCAGCAGCTTGGTTGCGGGGTCCTTTGAGCAGTACTTC. The rearrangement uses TRBV5-1 and TRBJ2-7, with TRBD2 as a possible D gene (6 bases). Trimming pared 0 bases from V and 7 bases from J, leaving 14 bases between. Germline V lookup: CDR1 SGHRS, CDR2 YFSETQ. CDR3 length: 14 amino acids. The whole variable domain, filled in from reference TRBV5-1 and TRBJ2-7, reads KAGVTQTPRYLIKTRGQQVTLSCSPISGHRSVSWYQQTPGQGLQFLFEYFSETQRNKGNFPGRFSGRQFSNSRSEMNVSTLELGDSALYLCASSLVAGSFEQYFGPGTRLTVT.

The chain employs TRBV7-2 and TRBJ2-7; 8 bases agree with TRBD2. The V segment lost 5 bases and the J segment 6 bases; nucleotides outside the gene matches: 3. This CDR3 spans 12 amino acids. The germline gives CDR1 SGHTA, CDR2 FQGNSA. The CDR3 DNA reads TGTGCCAGCAGCACACGGGGGGGCGAGCAGTACTTC. Amino acid sequence: CASSTRGGEQYF.